A selection of T cell receptor beta chains follows, all from one sample in a study of T-cell memory formation after mild COVID-19. A single record per CDR3 protein comes from TCRdb applying MiXCR to the 5' RACE reads. The data hold about 400,000 distinct CDR3 sequences, with about a sixth observed a single time. The source material was PBMCs or a T cell subset sorted from them (not recorded which). The receptors shown here come from a man between 18 and 35 years old who had mild COVID-19 (a few samples of this study predate the infection). Cell type and time point are not known. The CDR3 runs from the conserved cysteine through the conserved F or W. A D gene is named only where the DNA matches it firmly. Some rows have no size entry. The others give once, few or many, or a class for an expanded clone.

>few|NA|TRBJ2-1|TRBV4-1|18
CASSQATPLASSYNEQFF
TGCGCCAGCAGCCAAGCGACGCCTCTAGCCAGCTCCTACAATGAGCAGTTCTTC
>NA|NA|TRBJ2-6|TRBV6-5|16
CASSYTSGPGANVLTF
TGTGCCAGCAGTTACACGTCAGGGCCTGGGGCCAACGTCCTGACTTTC
>NA|NA|TRBJ1-2|TRBV29-1|14
CGSTGGTLNYGYTF
TGCGGCTCCACGGGGGGGACCCTAAACTATGGCTACACCTTC
>few|NA|TRBJ2-2|TRBV20-1|14
CSASGSSGAGELFF
TGCAGTGCTAGCGGGAGCTCCGGCGCCGGGGAGCTGTTTTTT
>NA|NA|TRBJ1-2|TRBV6-6|15
CASSYSNRDNYGYTF
TGTGCCAGCAGTTACTCAAACCGGGACAACTATGGCTACACCTTC
>few|NA|TRBJ2-7|TRBV6-2/TRBV6-3|11
CASSYMVEQYF
TGTGCCAGCAGTTATATGGTGGAGCAGTACTTC
>few|NA|TRBJ2-2|TRBV20-1|13
CSAPTPGTGELFF
TGCAGTGCTCCAACCCCAGGCACCGGGGAGCTGTTTTTT
>NA|NA|TRBJ2-3|TRBV27|15
CASSVTPSYTDTQYF
TGTGCCAGTTCCGTGACCCCCTCTTACACAGATACGCAGTATTTT
>NA|NA|TRBJ2-3|TRBV7-8|16
CASSQWGRGLTDTQYF
TGTGCCAGCAGCCAATGGGGGCGGGGGCTCACAGATACGCAGTATTTT
>NA|TRBD1|TRBJ1-1|TRBV12-3/TRBV12-4|13
CASIAGGVTEAFF
TGTGCCAGCATAGCAGGGGGCGTCACTGAAGCTTTCTTT
>NA|NA|TRBJ1-1|TRBV2|14
CASSEIPGVTEAFF
TGTGCCAGCAGTGAAATCCCGGGGGTCACTGAAGCTTTCTTT
>few|NA|TRBJ2-1|TRBV5-1|16
CASSIGTGSSYNEQFF
TGCGCCAGCAGCATAGGAACAGGGAGCTCCTACAATGAGCAGTTCTTC
>few|NA|TRBJ2-4|TRBV29-1|12
CSVEGVSNIQYF
TGCAGCGTTGAAGGGGTTTCAAACATTCAGTACTTC
>NA|NA|TRBJ1-5|TRBV6-5|13
CASFGAWGQPQHF
TGTGCCAGCTTTGGGGCCTGGGGGCAGCCCCAGCATTTT
>many|TRBD1|TRBJ2-4|TRBV12-3/TRBV12-4|13
CASTPGTGLVQYF
TGTGCCAGCACCCCGGGGACAGGCCTCGTTCAGTACTTC
>NA|TRBD1|TRBJ1-4|TRBV7-9|14
CASSRTGGSEKLFF
TGTGCCAGCAGCCGGACAGGGGGGAGTGAAAAACTGTTTTTT
>many|TRBD1|TRBJ1-5|TRBV10-3|15
CAISDFDRVGQPQHF
TGTGCCATCAGTGATTTTGACAGGGTGGGTCAGCCCCAGCATTTT
>few|TRBD2|TRBJ2-5|TRBV6-6|13
CASHTGGDETQYF
TGTGCCAGCCACACCGGGGGGGATGAGACCCAGTACTTC
>many|NA|TRBJ1-2|TRBV5-1|15
CASSSATSDGAGYTF
TGCGCCAGCAGCTCCGCCACTTCCGACGGCGCTGGCTACACCTTC
>NA|TRBD1|TRBJ1-6|TRBV9|13
CASSGTGDSPLHF
TGTGCCAGCAGCGGGACAGGGGATTCACCCCTCCACTTT
>few|NA|TRBJ2-3|TRBV6-6|14
CASSLESSTDTQYF
TGTGCCAGCAGCCTCGAGTCTAGCACAGATACGCAGTATTTT
>few|NA|TRBJ1-4|TRBV7-8|14
CASSLHPLNEKLFF
TGTGCCAGCAGCTTACATCCTCTCAATGAAAAACTGTTTTTT
>NA|NA|TRBJ2-1|TRBV7-9|16
CASSLALAGANNEQFF
TGTGCCAGCAGCTTAGCGCTTGCGGGGGCGAACAATGAGCAGTTCTTC
>few|NA|TRBJ2-3|TRBV5-6|14
CASSHRRPTDTQYF
TGTGCCAGCAGCCATCGCCGCCCCACAGATACGCAGTATTTT
>few|TRBD1|TRBJ2-2|TRBV6-1|14
CASAGQGAGGELFF
TGTGCCAGCGCAGGACAGGGGGCCGGCGGGGAGCTGTTTTTT
>NA|TRBD1|TRBJ2-1|TRBV28|15
CASSSAGQGVREQFF
TGTGCCAGCAGTTCAGCGGGACAGGGGGTCCGAGAGCAGTTCTTC
>NA|NA|TRBJ2-5|TRBV2|16
CASSTRRAAGQETQYF
TGTGCCAGCAGTACTCGCCGGGCCGCCGGACAAGAGACCCAGTACTTC
>few|NA|TRBJ1-2|TRBV5-5|13
CASSLHDFYGYTF
TGTGCCAGCAGCTTGCACGATTTCTATGGCTACACCTTC
>few|TRBD1|TRBJ2-7|TRBV12-3/TRBV12-4|13
CASRGAGGFEQYF
TGTGCCAGCAGAGGGGCAGGGGGCTTCGAGCAGTACTTC
>NA|NA|TRBJ2-2|TRBV12-3/TRBV12-4|13
CASSLAGDEELFF
TGTGCCAGCAGTTTAGCAGGGGACGAGGAGCTGTTTTTT
>few|NA|TRBJ2-5|TRBV3-1|15
CASSQVRGLGETQYF
TGTGCCAGCAGCCAAGTCCGGGGGCTCGGTGAGACCCAGTACTTC
>NA|NA|TRBJ2-3|TRBV7-3|14
CASSLEPGVDTQYF
TGTGCCAGCAGCTTAGAACCGGGGGTAGATACGCAGTATTTT
>few|NA|TRBJ2-2|TRBV27|14
CASSLRRGGGELFF
TGTGCCAGCAGTTTAAGGCGTGGAGGCGGGGAGCTGTTTTTT
>few|TRBD1|TRBJ1-2|TRBV5-1|15
CASSPRLTGAGGYTF
TGCGCCAGCAGCCCAAGATTGACAGGGGCCGGAGGCTACACCTTC
>many|TRBD1|TRBJ1-6|TRBV27|16
CASSSGQGTYNSPLHF
TGTGCCAGCAGTTCGGGACAGGGCACCTATAATTCACCCCTCCACTTT
>few|TRBD2|TRBJ2-7|TRBV7-2|15
CASSLGSSGGYEQYF
TGTGCCAGCAGCTTAGGCTCTAGCGGGGGCTACGAGCAGTACTTC
>NA|NA|TRBJ1-2|TRBV4-1|16
CASSQDLGGGYYGYTF
TGCGCCAGCAGCCAAGATCTGGGCGGGGGGTACTATGGCTACACCTTC
>NA|NA|TRBJ1-5|TRBV7-8|12
CASAETNQPQHF
TGTGCCAGCGCAGAAACCAATCAGCCCCAGCATTTT
>few|NA|TRBJ2-2|TRBV27|15
CASSLNGRNTGELFF
TGTGCCAGCAGTTTAAATGGCAGAAACACCGGGGAGCTGTTTTTT
>few|NA|TRBJ2-2|TRBV24-1|16
CATSDFSRGDTGELFF
TGTGCCACCAGTGATTTTTCTAGGGGAGACACCGGGGAGCTGTTTTTT
>few|NA|TRBJ2-5|TRBV7-2|13
CASSLGPRGTQYF
TGTGCCAGCAGCTTGGGGCCCCGCGGGACCCAGTACTTC
>few|NA|TRBJ2-2|TRBV27|17
CASSFLLGLTNTGELFF
TGTGCCAGCAGTTTCCTCCTCGGACTAACGAACACCGGGGAGCTGTTTTTT
>NA|NA|TRBJ1-1|TRBV29-1|11
CSVGLDSEAFF
TGCAGCGTTGGTTTGGACAGTGAAGCTTTCTTT
>NA|NA|TRBJ2-5|TRBV7-2|14
CASRHTGAKETQYF
TGTGCCAGCAGACACACCGGGGCGAAAGAGACCCAGTACTTC
>few|NA|TRBJ1-1|TRBV24-1|12
CARLQWNTEAFF
TGTGCCAGGCTACAGTGGAACACTGAAGCTTTCTTT
>NA|NA|TRBJ1-5|TRBV3-1|13
CASSPAGGQPQHF
TGTGCCAGCAGCCCCGCCGGAGGTCAGCCCCAGCATTTT
>few|NA|TRBJ1-1|TRBV20-1|13
CSALPVKNTEAFF
TGCAGTGCTCTCCCAGTAAAGAACACTGAAGCTTTCTTT
>few|TRBD1|TRBJ2-1|TRBV6-2/TRBV6-3|15
CASSYRGPGYNEQFF
TGTGCCAGCAGTTATAGGGGGCCAGGATACAATGAGCAGTTCTTC
>few|NA|TRBJ1-1|TRBV5-6|13
CASSLGTELEAFF
TGTGCCAGCAGCTTGGGCACAGAACTTGAAGCTTTCTTT
>once|NA|TRBJ2-5|TRBV10-3|13
CAITPTGNETQYF
TGTGCCATCACGCCCACAGGGAATGAGACCCAGTACTTC
>many|TRBD1|TRBJ1-1|TRBV7-2|13
CASSRQGGTEAFF
TGTGCCAGCAGCCGACAGGGGGGGACTGAAGCTTTCTTT